The 15 T cell receptor beta chains below all came from one sample that was sequenced in a study of identifying expanded T cells in peripheral blood. Sequencing used immunoSEQ multiplex PCR; TCRdb keeps in-frame clones, though not all of them. Of about 58,000 clones listed, approximately 80% are singletons. Sample: blood. The receptors here all came from a person aged 18 to 70 in good health.

The chain recombines TRBV28 with TRBJ1-2; D remains unclear. Trimming removed 2 bases from V and 8 bases from J, with 9 bases in between. This CDR3 spans 12 amino acids. Looked up from germline, CDR1 is MDHEN and CDR2 is SYDVKM. The CDR3 sequence is CASSLKRSGYTF. The CDR3 DNA is TGTGCCAGCAGTTTAAAAAGGTCGGGCTACACCTTC.

This chain connects TRBV5-1 to TRBJ1-1, with D possibly TRBD1 on 6 matching bases. This CDR3 is built from 13 residues. Germline CDR1 reads SGHRS; CDR2 reads YFSETQ. V lost 2 bases and J 7 bases, leaving 12 bases between the germline ends. CDR3 coding DNA: TGCGCCAGCAGCTTTACAGGGTATAGTGAAGCTTTCTTT. Its protein is CASSFTGYSEAFF.

This chain joins TRBV11-2 and TRBJ2-4, with unresolved D. The V end lost 0 bases, the J end lost 6 bases, and 3 bases lay between the germline ends. CDR3 length equals 12 residues. The germline V gene encodes CDR1 SGHAT and CDR2 FQNNGV. The DNA for the CDR3 is TGTGCCAGCAGCTTAGACCGAAACATTCAGTACTTC. It encodes CASSLDRNIQYF.

The V call is TRBV7-9, the J call TRBJ1-1; D ambiguous. V was shortened by 3 bases and J by 0 bases, with 11 bases between the two germline ends. Germline-derived CDR1 and CDR2 are SEHNR and FQNEAQ (reference sequence). There are 15 residues in the CDR3. The CDR3 bases are TGTGCCAGCAGCTTCGACACATTATTGAACACTGAAGCTTTCTTT. This codes for CASSFDTLLNTEAFF.

The CDR3 loop is CASSLVSGAGELFF. The CDR3 DNA is TGTGCCAGCAGCTTAGTCTCAGGGGCCGGGGAGCTGTTTTTT. The V and J genes are TRBV7-2 and TRBJ2-2; D is possibly TRBD1 (6 bases). Deletions cut 1 base from V and 6 bases from J, with 9 bases between. This CDR3 is 14 amino acids long. Germline V gene lookup returns CDR1 SGHTA and CDR2 FQGNSA.

The chain has TRBV4-3 and TRBJ2-7, with D possibly matching TRBD1 (6 bases). The length of the CDR3 is 16 residues. Between the trimmed V and J ends, which lost 1 base and 6 bases, there was a span of 19 bases. CDR1 and CDR2 (germline): LGHNA, YSLEER. The CDR3 spells CASSQGPGDRSPEQYF. CDR3 sequence (DNA): TGCGCCAGCAGCCAAGGCCCCGGTGACAGGTCGCCCGAGCAGTACTTC.

The rearrangement links TRBV13 to TRBJ2-1, with D perhaps given as TRBD1 or TRBD2 (5 bases each). CDR1 and CDR2 (germline): PRHDT, FYEKMQ (reference sequence). The CDR3 has 15 residues. The V gene lost 1 base and the J gene lost 10 bases, with 17 bases spanning the gap. This chain's CDR3 is CASSLELGPYREQFF. In DNA form, the CDR3 reads TGTGCCAGCAGCTTAGAGTTGGGACCCTACAGGGAGCAGTTCTTC.

In its sample, this clone was seen once. This rearrangement joins TRBV27 to TRBJ1-5; 12 bases fit TRBD1. The CDR3 totals 16 residues. V lost 6 bases, J lost 7 bases, and 10 bases stayed unmatched. The germline CDR1 and CDR2 sequences are MNHEY and SMNVEV (reference sequence). The CDR3 region is CASSPTGQGAGQPQHF. The CDR3 nucleotides read TGTGCCAGCAGCCCGACGGGACAGGGGGCCGGGCAGCCCCAGCATTTT.

The V and J genes are TRBV9 and TRBJ2-7; D remains unclear. The germline V gene has CDR1 SGDLS and CDR2 YYNGEE. The CDR3 loop spans 11 amino acids. Trimming shortened V by 0 bases and J by 3 bases, and 1 base separated the two germline ends. For the CDR3, the DNA is TGTGCCAGCAGCGTAGACTACGAGCAGTACGTC. Its translation: CASSVDYEQYV.

The chain links TRBV4-2 to TRBJ2-5; a possible D gene is TRBD2 (5 bases). The CDR3 contains 13 residues. Germline V CDR1 and CDR2: LGHNA, YNFKEQ. Trimming removed 0 bases from V and 7 bases from J, with 9 bases in between. The CDR3, as DNA: TGTGCCAGCAGCCAAGATCGCCGGGGGACCCAGTACTTC. Residues: CASSQDRRGTQYF.

V usage is TRBV18 and J usage is TRBJ2-3, with D unclear. Trimming took off 3 bases at V and 0 bases at J, with 7 bases between the two ends. This CDR3 region has 14 residues. The germline V gene encodes CDR1 KGHSH and CDR2 LQKENI. In DNA form, the CDR3 reads TGTGCCAGCTCACCGGGCATTAGCACAGATACGCAGTATTTT. Protein product: CASSPGISTDTQYF.

The V and J genes are TRBV25-1 and TRBJ2-5, with D perhaps TRBD1 (5 bases). The CDR3 covers 13 residues. Deletions cut 2 bases from V and 3 bases from J, with 7 bases between. Germline-derived CDR1 and CDR2 are MGHDK and SYGVNS. The CDR3 loop is CASSEGAEETQYF. In nucleotides, the CDR3 is TGTGCCAGCAGTGAAGGGGCGGAAGAGACCCAGTACTTC.

The chain's CDR3 is CASSQDSRAPKFF. CDR3 nucleotides: TGCGCCAGCAGCCAAGATTCGAGGGCTCCGAAGTTCTTC. The chain links TRBV4-3 to TRBJ2-1, with D perhaps TRBD2 (5 bases). The CDR3 length is 13 residues. V was trimmed by 0 bases and J by 14 bases, leaving 14 bases between them. Germline V gene lookup returns CDR1 LGHNA and CDR2 YSLEER.

The V gene is TRBV5-6, the J gene TRBJ1-2; 7 positions agree with TRBD1. In germline, CDR1 is SGHDT, CDR2 YYEEEE. J was trimmed by 1 base and V by 3 bases; bases with no gene match: 9. The CDR3 is made up of 16 amino acids. The CDR3 coding sequence is TGTGCCAGCAGCTCGCCCCCGACAGGGCTTAACTATGGCTACACCTTC. This codes for CASSSPPTGLNYGYTF.

This chain uses TRBV30 with TRBJ1-2, with D unclear. CDR3 size: 13 residues. The germline V and J ends were trimmed by 2 bases and 4 bases, with 11 bases remaining between them. Germline V gene data show CDR1 as GTSNPN and CDR2 as SVGIG (reference sequence). The chain's CDR3 is CAWSNFLLYGYTF. CDR3 sequence (DNA): TGTGCCTGGAGTAACTTTCTCCTCTATGGCTACACCTTC. The variable domain in full, with the rest retrieved from reference TRBV30 and TRBJ1-2, is SQTIHQWPATLVQPVGSPLSLECTVEGTSNPNLYWYRQAAGRGLQLLFYSVGIGQISSEVPQNLSASRPQDRQFILSSKKLLLSDSGFYLCAWSNFLLYGYTFGSGTRLTVV.